The entry below gives a single T cell receptor beta chain sequence along with its context. Its antigen remains unknown. These data belong to a study of T cell responses to AZD1222 COVID-19 vaccine. Study conclusions and caveats: It should be noted that donors were predominantly white British and more often female, and clonal diversity was possibly underestimated. The breadth and depth of Spike-specific TCRs increased once two AZD1222 doses had been given. No day 14 peak samples; only post-peak repertoires were characterized.

Method: immunoSEQ multiplex PCR; TCRdb's copy keeps in-frame clones and lacks some. The sample comprises over 120,000 clones, roughly 90% of which are singletons, and 2.5% to 4% rests with the top ten. Germline CDR1 is SGHAT and CDR2 is FQNNGV. Trimming left V 2 bases short and J 12 bases short, with 16 bases between. There are 14 residues in the CDR3. This chain uses TRBV11-2 with TRBJ1-4; D is unclear. This receptor was taken from an adult who received the AZD1222 COVID-19 vaccine. The material sequenced was peripheral blood, taken 28 days after the second AZD1222 dose. CDR3 protein: CASSLSRNRRELFF. CDR3 sequence (DNA): TGTGCCAGCAGCTTAAGCAGAAACCGGAGAGAACTGTTTTTT.